These T cell receptor beta chains were read from a single sample in a study of T cells in Graves' hyperthyroidism and ophthalmopathy. TCRdb reprocessed the multiplex PCR reads with MiXCR, giving one entry per CDR3 protein. The sample includes fewer than 450,000 distinct CDR3 sequences, about 18% of them seen just once. Material: blood. These receptors all come from a woman aged 25-40 years with Graves' hyperthyroidism that later progressed to Graves' ophthalmopathy. CDR3s include the opening cysteine and the closing phenylalanine or tryptophan. Each record gives: clone size, D gene, V gene, J gene, CDR3 protein, CDR3 DNA. D genes are given only for firm matches. Clone sizes are given selectively: once, few, many, or a class where the clone is expanded.

>many|.|TRBV12-5|TRBJ1-5
CASGLGSNQPQHF
TGTGCTAGTGGTTTGGGGAGCAATCAGCCCCAGCATTTT
>many|.|TRBV6-6|TRBJ1-2
CASSYSLEGSNYGYTF
TGTGCCAGCAGTTATTCGCTGGAGGGATCTAACTATGGCTACACCTTC
>.|.|TRBV16|TRBJ1-5
CASSPPGGNQPQHF
TGTGCCAGCAGCCCCCCGGGGGGTAACCAGCCCCAGCATTTT
>.|TRBD1|TRBV6-1|TRBJ1-4
CASSEVGTGGYEKLFF
TGTGCCAGCAGTGAAGTTGGAACAGGGGGATATGAAAAACTGTTTTTT
>many|TRBD2|TRBV28|TRBJ2-7
CASSIRGLAAYEQYF
TGTGCCAGCAGTATCAGGGGACTAGCGGCCTACGAGCAGTACTTC
>few|.|TRBV18|TRBJ2-3
CASSPGQQTQYF
TGTGCCAGCTCGCCAGGACAGCAAACGCAGTATTTT
>few|.|TRBV27|TRBJ2-3
CASSSGSATDTQYF
TGTGCCAGCAGTAGCGGATCCGCCACAGATACGCAGTATTTT
>.|TRBD2|TRBV6-2/TRBV6-3|TRBJ2-1
CASSPVGVAGDLYNEQFF
TGTGCCAGCAGCCCCGTTGGGGTAGCGGGAGACTTGTACAATGAGCAGTTCTTC
>many|.|TRBV28|TRBJ1-3
CASSLSAGPLSGNTIYF
TGTGCCAGCAGTTTATCTGCAGGGCCCTTATCCGGAAACACCATATATTTT
>few|.|TRBV4-1|TRBJ2-7
CASSQPRTGKSYEQYF
TGCGCCAGCAGCCAACCAAGGACCGGGAAGTCCTACGAGCAGTACTTC
>many|TRBD2|TRBV3-1|TRBJ2-5
CASSALAGGRTQTQYF
TGTGCCAGCAGCGCCCTCGCGGGGGGGCGGACGCAGACCCAGTACTTC
>few|.|TRBV30|TRBJ2-1
CAWNSYNEQFF
TGTGCCTGGAACTCCTACAATGAGCAGTTCTTC
>many|.|TRBV3-1|TRBJ2-7
CASSRIYEQYF
TGTGCCAGCAGCCGAATCTACGAGCAGTACTTC
>.|.|TRBV29-1|TRBJ1-2
CSVEESAGGYTF
TGCAGCGTTGAAGAATCGGCGGGTGGCTACACCTTC
>few|TRBD2|TRBV11-2|TRBJ2-7
CASSLSPRLTSGGSYYEQYF
TGTGCCAGCAGCTTATCCCCACGACTGACTAGCGGGGGGTCTTACTACGAGCAGTACTTC
>.|.|TRBV15|TRBJ1-1
CATSRGDSSTEAFF
TGTGCCACCAGCAGAGGGGATTCGAGCACTGAAGCTTTCTTT
>.|.|TRBV6-5|TRBJ1-1
CASSYSGLSEAFF
TGTGCCAGCAGTTACTCAGGGCTCTCTGAAGCTTTCTTT